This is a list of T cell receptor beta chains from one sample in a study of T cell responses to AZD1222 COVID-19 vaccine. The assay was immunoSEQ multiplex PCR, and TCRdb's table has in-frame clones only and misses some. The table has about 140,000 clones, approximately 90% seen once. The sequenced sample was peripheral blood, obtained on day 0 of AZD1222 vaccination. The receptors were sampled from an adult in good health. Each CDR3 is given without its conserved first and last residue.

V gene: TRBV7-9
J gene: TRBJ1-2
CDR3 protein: ASSLAVDSHGYT

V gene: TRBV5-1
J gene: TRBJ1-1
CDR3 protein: ASSLQGQGGITEAF

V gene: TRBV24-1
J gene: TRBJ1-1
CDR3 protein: ATSDSRRSHEAF

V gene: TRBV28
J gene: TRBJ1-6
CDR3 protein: ASSLRESPLH

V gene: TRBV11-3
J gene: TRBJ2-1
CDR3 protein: ASSLGTGVYNEQF

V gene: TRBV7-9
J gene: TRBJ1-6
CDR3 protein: ASSAGDSPLH

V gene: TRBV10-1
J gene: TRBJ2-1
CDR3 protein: ASSESEGLAGLLDEQF

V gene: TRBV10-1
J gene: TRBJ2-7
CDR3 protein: ASSAEGEQY

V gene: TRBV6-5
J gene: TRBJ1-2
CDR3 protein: ASGRTGLYGYT

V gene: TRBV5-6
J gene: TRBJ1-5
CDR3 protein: ASSRGQGAINQPQH

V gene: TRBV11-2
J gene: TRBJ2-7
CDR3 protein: ASSLDIGRANEQY

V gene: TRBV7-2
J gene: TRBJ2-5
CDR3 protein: ASSLNGGETQY

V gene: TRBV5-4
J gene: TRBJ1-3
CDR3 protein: ASSDRDRYSGNTIY

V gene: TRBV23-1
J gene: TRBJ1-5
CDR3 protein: ASSLGQSNQPQH

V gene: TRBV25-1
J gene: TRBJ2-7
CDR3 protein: ASSEFIYEQY

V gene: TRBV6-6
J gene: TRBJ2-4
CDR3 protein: ASSPLRAGLAKNIQY

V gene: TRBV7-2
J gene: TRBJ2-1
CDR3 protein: ASSPRSSYNEQF

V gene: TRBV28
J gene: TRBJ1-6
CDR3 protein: ASRQGTNSPLH

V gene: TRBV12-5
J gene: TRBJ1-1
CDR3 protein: ASGLGGANTEAF

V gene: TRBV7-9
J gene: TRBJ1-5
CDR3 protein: ASSRGTARDQPQH

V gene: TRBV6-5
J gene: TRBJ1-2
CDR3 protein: ASRTGGYGYT

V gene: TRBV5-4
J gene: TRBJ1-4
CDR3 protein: ASSQDRGEKLF

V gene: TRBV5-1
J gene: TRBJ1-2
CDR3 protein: ASSFLPNLSYGYT

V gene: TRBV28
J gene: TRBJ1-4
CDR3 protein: ASSPAQVEKLF

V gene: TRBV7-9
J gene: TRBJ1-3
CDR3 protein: ASSLLQGSLSGNTIY

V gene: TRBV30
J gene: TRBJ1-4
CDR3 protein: AWSVKDKEKLF

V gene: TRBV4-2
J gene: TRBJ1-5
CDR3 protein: ASSQDRVQGAWKPQH

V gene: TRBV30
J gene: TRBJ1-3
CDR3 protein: AWSALGGGNTIY

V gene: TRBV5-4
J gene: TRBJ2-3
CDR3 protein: ASSLRASTDTQY

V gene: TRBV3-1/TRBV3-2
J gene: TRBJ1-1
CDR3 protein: ASSHLDRGNTEAF

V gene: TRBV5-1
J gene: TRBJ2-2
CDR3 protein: ASSLGLAGVSTGELF

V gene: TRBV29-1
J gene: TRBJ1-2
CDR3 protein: SVLSGIDYGYT

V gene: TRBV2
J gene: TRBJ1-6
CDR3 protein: ASSVGLTLH

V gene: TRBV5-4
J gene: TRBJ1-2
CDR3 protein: ASSPGQSYGYT

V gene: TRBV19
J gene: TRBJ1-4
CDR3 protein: ASSRAYREKLF